These 28 T cell receptor beta chains originate from one sample sequenced in a study of PD-1 blockade in classical Hodgkin lymphoma. All trial patients relapsed after autologous stem cell transplantation. The data were produced by immunoSEQ multiplex PCR, yet TCRdb's version contains in-frame clones alone and is incomplete. This repertoire shows more than 20,000 clones, around 77% found once; its top ten account for 17%. The material was peripheral blood mononuclear cells (PBMCs), obtained before the second cycle of nivolumab. The source is a human donor with classical Hodgkin lymphoma.

Notes on this clone: Other DNA sequences within the sample encode an identical CDR3. V gene TRBV7-2 combines with J gene TRBJ2-3, with TRBD2 identical over 8 bases. V shed 8 bases, J shed 9 bases, and the junction held 10 bases outside the gene matches. Germline V gene data show CDR1 as SGHTA and CDR2 as FQGNSA. The CDR3 is made up of 13 amino acids. The CDR3 reads CASGPAAGGTQYF. CDR3 DNA: TGTGCCAGCGGACCCGCCGCGGGGGGCACGCAGTATTTT.

The chain joins TRBV28 to TRBJ1-3; no definite D call. The germline CDR1 and CDR2 sequences are MDHEN and SYDVKM. V was trimmed by 4 bases and J by 2 bases, leaving 6 bases between them. CDR3 size: 13 residues. The CDR3 loop reads CASSSVPGNTIYF. In nucleotides, the CDR3 is TGTGCCAGCAGTTCGGTCCCTGGAAACACCATATATTTT.

This clone was recorded a few times. This chain's CDR3 is CASSINDRGYEQYF. For the CDR3, the DNA is TGTGCCAGCAGCATCAACGACAGGGGTTACGAGCAGTACTTC. The rearrangement joins TRBV9 to TRBJ2-7; 8 bases fit TRBD1. The germline V gene encodes CDR1 SGDLS and CDR2 YYNGEE. Unmatched junction bases numbered 7, after V lost 4 bases and J lost 4 bases. This CDR3 comprises 14 residues. Drawing the rest from reference TRBV9 and TRBJ2-7, the complete variable domain is DSGVTQTPKHLITATGQRVTLRCSPRSGDLSVYWYQQSLDQGLQFLIQYYNGEERAKGNILERFSAQQFPDLHSELNLSSLELGDSALYFCASSINDRGYEQYFGPGTRLTVT.

V gene TRBV5-1 combines with J gene TRBJ2-5, with D perhaps matching TRBD2 (5 bases). V lost 1 base to trimming and J lost 5 bases, with 18 bases between them. Germline CDR1 reads SGHRS; CDR2 reads YFSETQ. The CDR3 has 16 residues. CDR3 nucleotide sequence: TGCGCCAGCAGCTTGCGGGGTTGGGAGACCTGGGAGACCCAGTACTTC. It codes for CASSLRGWETWETQYF.

This clone has just a few counts. V is TRBV27 and J is TRBJ2-1; D is unresolved. Germline CDR1 MNHEY, CDR2 SMNVEV (reference sequence). This CDR3 is built from 14 residues. With 6 bases removed from V and 0 bases from J, the gap between germline ends came to 9 bases. The DNA of the CDR3 is TGTGCCAGCAGGGTTCGCCACTCCTACAATGAGCAGTTCTTC. This gives the protein CASRVRHSYNEQFF.

V gene TRBV5-1 combines with J gene TRBJ2-2; TRBD1 matches 8 bases. CDR1 and CDR2 (germline): SGHRS, YFSETQ. V lost 1 base to trimming and J lost 0 bases; unmatched junction nucleotides: 11. This CDR3 contains 19 residues. The DNA for the CDR3 is TGCGCCAGCAGCTTGAGGACAGGGATAGAAATAGCGAACACCGGGGAGCTGTTTTTT. Amino acid sequence: CASSLRTGIEIANTGELFF.

This clone was recorded once. This chain links TRBV5-1 with TRBJ2-6, with 12 bases matching TRBD1. From germline, CDR1 is SGHRS and CDR2 YFSETQ. The V gene end was trimmed by 2 bases and the J gene end by 1 base; junction bases not matched to a gene: 7. The CDR3 has 19 amino acids. This chain's CDR3 is CASSFAGTGGLSGANVLTF. As DNA, the CDR3 is TGCGCCAGCAGCTTCGCCGGGACAGGGGGCTTGTCTGGGGCCAACGTCCTGACTTTC.

The chain couples TRBV5-5 to TRBJ1-6; D may be TRBD1 (6 bases). Germline CDR1 is SGHKS and CDR2 is YYEKEE (reference sequence). This CDR3 has 14 residues. V was clipped by 2 bases and J by 7 bases, with 10 bases between them. The CDR3 DNA is TGTGCCAGCAGCTTACGACAGGAAAATTCACCCCTCCACTTT. Encoded protein: CASSLRQENSPLHF.

This sequence joins TRBV2 and TRBJ1-1, with 9 bases aligning to TRBD1. CDR3 length equals 13 residues. The germline CDR1 and CDR2 sequences are SNHLY and FYNNEI. After removal of 6 bases from V and 2 bases from J, the junction contained 1 base not matched to a gene. The CDR3 sequence is CASRGQGNTEAFF. CDR3 DNA: TGTGCCAGCAGGGGACAGGGAAACACTGAAGCTTTCTTT.

The chain has TRBV10-3 and TRBJ2-1, with a tentative D call TRBD1 (6 bases). Germline assignment: CDR1 ENHRY and CDR2 SYGVKD. V lost 6 bases to trimming and J lost 5 bases, with 14 bases between them. This CDR3 region has 14 residues. The CDR3 DNA follows: TGTGCCATCAGCACACAGGGTGTGCACAATGAGCAGTTCTTC. This gives the protein CAISTQGVHNEQFF.

The chain uses TRBV13 and TRBJ1-5, with D hard to call. V lost 0 bases to trimming and J lost 4 bases, with 1 base between them. The CDR3 extends over 12 amino acids. Germline values: CDR1 PRHDT, CDR2 FYEKMQ (reference sequence). The CDR3 region has the DNA TGTGCCAGCAGCTTAGGTAATCAGCCCCAGCATTTT. The encoded protein is CASSLGNQPQHF.

V and J are TRBV10-3 and TRBJ2-5; TRBD2 aligns across 12 bases. The CDR3 is 13 amino acids. From germline, CDR1 is ENHRY and CDR2 SYGVKD. V shed 6 bases, J shed 5 bases, and the junction held 1 base outside the gene matches. In DNA, the CDR3 is TGTGCCATCAGAGGGACTAGCGGGGAGACCCAGTACTTC. Amino acids: CAIRGTSGETQYF.

The CDR3 region is CSVSGNTEAFF. CDR3 in DNA: TGCAGCGTTTCGGGGAACACTGAAGCTTTCTTT. The rearrangement joins TRBV29-1 to TRBJ1-1; D is unclear. The CDR3 extends over 11 amino acids. Germline assignment: CDR1 SQVTM and CDR2 ANQGSEA. Trimming took 5 bases from V and 1 from J, leaving 5 bases between them.

This chain connects TRBV10-3 to TRBJ2-3, with 10 bases lining up with TRBD1. This CDR3 is 18 amino acids long. The V and J ends lost 0 bases and 4 bases, in that order; junction bases with no gene match: 10. Germline V gene lookup returns CDR1 ENHRY and CDR2 SYGVKD. The CDR3 sequence: CAISESGTGANYPDTQYF. For the CDR3, the DNA is TGTGCCATCAGTGAGTCCGGGACAGGGGCGAATTATCCAGATACGCAGTATTTT.

The rearrangement links TRBV5-1 to TRBJ2-2; D may be TRBD1 or TRBD2 (5 bases each). Germline V CDR1 and CDR2: SGHRS, YFSETQ. The CDR3 totals 16 residues. Trimming left V 7 bases short and J 0 bases short, with 16 bases between. CDR3 loop: CASAIDLGANTGELFF. In DNA form, the CDR3 reads TGCGCCAGCGCAATCGATCTGGGGGCGAACACCGGGGAGCTGTTTTTT.

The gene calls are TRBV6-4 and TRBJ2-3; 8 positions agree with TRBD1. Germline V gene data show CDR1 as MRHNA and CDR2 as SNTAGT. Unmatched junction bases numbered 5, after V lost 3 bases and J lost 6 bases. The length of the CDR3 is 14 residues. Here the CDR3 reads CASSEGQGPDTQYF. CDR3 bases: TGTGCCAGCAGTGAAGGACAGGGTCCCGATACGCAGTATTTT.

V usage is TRBV5-4 and J usage is TRBJ2-5; 8 nucleotides agree with TRBD2. Per the germline V gene, CDR1 is SGHNT and CDR2 is YYREEE (reference sequence). The CDR3 sequence is 13 residues long. Losses at the gene ends were 4 bases for V and 5 bases for J; bases not matched to a gene: 4. The CDR3 bases are TGTGCCAGCAGCCCGGGAGGGTTGGAGACCCAGTACTTC. Amino acid sequence: CASSPGGLETQYF.

The CDR3 is CASSPDRYEQYV. For the CDR3, the DNA is TGTGCCAGCTCACCGGACCGCTACGAGCAGTACGTC. The rearrangement links TRBV18 to TRBJ2-7; D remains ambiguous. This CDR3 has 12 residues. Between the trimmed V and J ends, which lost 3 bases and 3 bases, there was a span of 6 bases. CDR1 and CDR2 from the germline V gene are KGHSH and LQKENI.

This clone was seen only once. The chain has TRBV5-1 and TRBJ2-2; TRBD1 agrees at 9 bases. Germline V gives CDR1 SGHRS, CDR2 YFSETQ. This CDR3 comprises 17 residues. V was pared by 0 bases and J by 1 base, with 4 bases of the junction left unmatched. CDR3 DNA sequence: TGCGCCAGCAGCTTGGCGTCGGACAGGGGGAACACCGGGGAGCTGTTTTTT. Translating gives CASSLASDRGNTGELFF.

This clone was seen once. The chain combines TRBV4-2 with TRBJ2-1; the match to TRBD2 covers 11 bases. This CDR3 comprises 16 residues. The germline V gene encodes CDR1 LGHNA and CDR2 YNFKEQ. V lost 1 base and J lost 8; bases outside the gene matches: 7. The CDR3 nucleotides are TGTGCCAGCAGCCAAGCTAGCGGGGGGTTCGAGGATGAGCAGTTCTTC. It translates to CASSQASGGFEDEQFF.

The CDR3 sequence: CASSRRGTGNTIYF. CDR3 nucleotides: TGTGCCAGCAGCCGCCGGGGGACTGGAAACACCATATATTTT. V usage is TRBV6-6 and J usage is TRBJ1-3; tentative D call: TRBD1 (5 bases). In germline, CDR1 is MNHNY, CDR2 SVGAGI (reference sequence). V lost 6 bases, J lost 2 bases, and 11 bases lay in between. The CDR3 spans 14 residues.

V is TRBV5-6 and J is TRBJ2-5; D is unclear. V lost 0 bases and J 5 bases, leaving 2 bases between the germline ends. Germline V CDR1 and CDR2: SGHDT, YYEEEE. This CDR3 comprises 11 residues. The CDR3 sequence: CASSLAETQYF. In nucleotides, the CDR3 is TGTGCCAGCAGCTTGGCTGAGACCCAGTACTTC.

CDR3 nucleotide sequence: TGTGCCAGTAGTATCGGGACAGCAGGTATGAACACTGAAGCTTTCTTT. Its translation: CASSIGTAGMNTEAFF. The chain employs TRBV19 and TRBJ1-1; 7 bases map to TRBD1. The CDR3 runs 16 residues. V dropped 3 bases and J dropped 0; count of bases not matched to a gene: 7. CDR1 LNHDA and CDR2 SQIVND come from the germline V gene (reference sequence).

The chain joins TRBV6-6 to TRBJ2-1; D not resolved. Germline V CDR1 and CDR2: MNHNY, SVGAGI (reference sequence). The CDR3 is 13 amino acids. The germline V and J ends were trimmed by 3 bases and 6 bases, with 9 bases remaining between them. The DNA of the CDR3 is TGTGCCAGCAGTTATTACGGCAGCAATGAGCAGTTCTTC. Its translation is CASSYYGSNEQFF.

J is TRBJ2-3 and V is TRBV5-1; possibly TRBD2 for D (6 bases). CDR3 size: 16 residues. V lost 4 bases to trimming and J lost 10 bases, with 25 bases between them. The germline V gene encodes CDR1 SGHRS and CDR2 YFSETQ. The CDR3, as DNA: TGCGCCAGCAGCCCGTGGGGGATAGGGGAGGTTGGCTCGCAGTATTTT. Amino acid sequence: CASSPWGIGEVGSQYF.

The V call is TRBV6-5, the J call TRBJ2-7; D may be TRBD2 (5 bases). The CDR3 sequence is 14 residues long. Trimming removed 5 bases from V and 1 base from J, with 12 bases in between. Per germline, CDR1 MNHEY and CDR2 SVGAGI. CDR3 nucleotides: TGTGCCAGCAGTGAGTGGGAGACGTCCTACGAGCAGTACTTC. The encoded protein is CASSEWETSYEQYF.

The chain combines TRBV5-3 with TRBJ1-1; 8 bases are a match to TRBD1. TRBV5-3 is flagged as an ORF with uncertain function. The CDR3 loop spans 14 amino acids. V lost 8 bases, J lost 3 bases, and 9 bases stayed unmatched. CDR3 protein: CASSRGQEYTEAFF. In nucleotides, the CDR3 is TGTGCCAGCAGCCGGGGACAGGAGTACACTGAAGCTTTCTTT.

This chain uses TRBV27 with TRBJ1-2, with 7 nucleotides matching TRBD1. V dropped 9 bases and J dropped 6; count of bases not matched to a gene: 10. This CDR3 comprises 13 residues. Germline V gene lookup returns CDR1 MNHEY and CDR2 SMNVEV (reference sequence). DNA for the CDR3: TGTGCCAGTACCCGACAGGGTTTAGATGGCTACACCTTC. Translating gives CASTRQGLDGYTF.